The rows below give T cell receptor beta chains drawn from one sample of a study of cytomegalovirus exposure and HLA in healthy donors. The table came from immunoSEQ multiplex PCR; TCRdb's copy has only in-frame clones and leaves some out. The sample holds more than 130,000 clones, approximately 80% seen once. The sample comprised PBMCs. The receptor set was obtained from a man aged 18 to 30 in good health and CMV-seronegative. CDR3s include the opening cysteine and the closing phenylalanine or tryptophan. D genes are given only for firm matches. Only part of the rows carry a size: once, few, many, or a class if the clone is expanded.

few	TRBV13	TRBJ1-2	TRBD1	CASSWGETGFGEYYGYTF	TGTGCCAGCAGCTGGGGGGAGACAGGGTTCGGGGAGTACTATGGCTACACCTTC
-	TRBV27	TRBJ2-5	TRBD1	CASRSQGAIHF	TGTGCCAGCAGATCCCAGGGGGCTATTCACTTC
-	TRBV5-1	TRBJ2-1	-	CASSLALREQFF	TGCGCCAGCAGCTTGGCCTTGAGGGAGCAGTTCTTC
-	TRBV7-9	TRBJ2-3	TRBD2	CASSLGYASGGADTQYF	TGTGCCAGCAGCTTAGGCTATGCTAGCGGGGGCGCTGATACGCAGTATTTT
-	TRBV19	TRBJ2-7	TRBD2	CASSILAGYEQYF	TGTGCCAGTAGTATCCTAGCGGGGTACGAGCAGTACTTC
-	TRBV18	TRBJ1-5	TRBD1	CASSPQGQGYSNQPQHF	TGTGCCAGCTCACCCCAGGGACAGGGGTATAGCAATCAGCCCCAGCATTTT
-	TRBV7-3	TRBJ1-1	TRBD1	CASSSMTGGGGAFF	TGTGCCAGCAGCTCCATGACAGGGGGCGGAGGAGCTTTCTTT
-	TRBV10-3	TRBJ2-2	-	CAIRSERDIFANTGELFF	TGTGCCATCCGTTCGGAGCGGGACATATTCGCGAACACCGGGGAGCTGTTTTTT
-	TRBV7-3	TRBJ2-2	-	CASSLSGYSENTGELFF	TGTGCCAGCAGCTTAAGTGGATACAGTGAGAACACCGGGGAGCTGTTTTTT
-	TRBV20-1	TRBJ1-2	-	CSVFQNYGYTF	TGCAGTGTTTTCCAGAACTATGGCTACACCTTC
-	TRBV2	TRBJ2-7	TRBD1	CASTAGQGYEQYF	TGTGCCAGCACCGCGGGACAGGGCTACGAGCAGTACTTC
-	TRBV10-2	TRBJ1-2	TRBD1	CASRDRVGGYTF	TGCGCCAGCAGGGACAGGGTGGGGGGCTACACCTTC
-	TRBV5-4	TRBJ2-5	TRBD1	CASSLETGGRETQYF	TGTGCCAGCAGCTTGGAGACAGGGGGTCGGGAGACCCAGTACTTC
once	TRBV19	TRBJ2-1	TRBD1	CASNPQGAGEQFF	TGTGCCAGTAATCCTCAGGGGGCTGGTGAGCAGTTCTTC
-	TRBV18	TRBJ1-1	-	CASSPMGALNTEAFF	TGTGCCAGCTCACCTATGGGAGCATTGAACACTGAAGCTTTCTTT
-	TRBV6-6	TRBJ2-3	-	CASSYELRDTQYF	TGTGCCAGCAGTTACGAGTTGAGAGATACGCAGTATTTT
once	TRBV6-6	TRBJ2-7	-	CASSRKPDEQYF	TGTGCCAGCAGCCGCAAACCGGACGAGCAGTACTTC
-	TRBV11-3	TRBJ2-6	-	CASSSGYGRYSGANVLTF	TGTGCCAGCAGCTCGGGGTACGGAAGATACTCTGGGGCCAACGTCCTGACTTTC
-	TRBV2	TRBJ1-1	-	CASPKGRVGAEAFF	TGTGCCAGCCCAAAAGGCAGGGTTGGGGCTGAAGCTTTCTTT
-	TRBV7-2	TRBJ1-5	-	CASSPTGNNQPQHF	TGTGCCAGCAGCCCTACAGGGAACAATCAGCCCCAGCATTTT
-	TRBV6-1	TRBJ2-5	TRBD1	CASVQDRAPRVEYF	TGTGCCAGCGTTCAGGACAGGGCTCCCAGGGTTGAGTACTTC
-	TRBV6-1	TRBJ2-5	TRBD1	CASSSRDRIQETQYF	TGTGCCAGCAGTAGCCGGGACAGGATACAAGAGACCCAGTACTTC
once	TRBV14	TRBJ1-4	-	CASSRGLLGEKLFF	TGTGCCAGCAGCCGGGGGCTTTTAGGTGAAAAACTGTTTTTT
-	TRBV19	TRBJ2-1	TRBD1	CASRTGAPISYNEQFF	TGTGCCAGTAGGACAGGGGCTCCAATTTCCTACAATGAGCAGTTCTTC
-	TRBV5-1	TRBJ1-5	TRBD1	CASSLGTGVDQPQHF	TGCGCCAGCAGCTTGGGGACAGGGGTTGATCAGCCCCAGCATTTT
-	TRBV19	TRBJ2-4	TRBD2	CASSPSRGSGGAFENIQYF	TGTGCCAGTAGTCCCTCAAGGGGTAGCGGGGGGGCCTTTGAAAACATTCAGTACTTC
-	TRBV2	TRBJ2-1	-	CASRSQAASNEQFF	TGTGCCAGCCGCTCCCAGGCAGCCTCCAATGAGCAGTTCTTC
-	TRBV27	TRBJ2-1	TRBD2	CASTVAGGYNEQFF	TGTGCCAGCACCGTAGCGGGGGGGTACAATGAGCAGTTCTTC
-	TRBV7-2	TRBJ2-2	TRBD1	CASSPQGANTGELFF	TGTGCCAGCAGCCCGCAGGGGGCAAACACCGGGGAGCTGTTTTTT
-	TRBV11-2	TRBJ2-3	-	CASSAHSGPTDTQYF	TGTGCCAGCAGCGCTCACAGCGGACCCACAGATACGCAGTATTTT
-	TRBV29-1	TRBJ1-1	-	CSVEDLRGVGEAFF	TGCAGCGTTGAAGATCTTCGGGGTGTCGGTGAAGCTTTCTTT
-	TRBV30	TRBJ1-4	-	CAWSRETNEKLFF	TGTGCCTGGAGCAGGGAAACTAATGAAAAACTGTTTTTT
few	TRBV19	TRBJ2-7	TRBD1	CASSQTGSAYEQYF	TGTGCCAGTAGCCAGACAGGGTCCGCCTACGAGCAGTACTTC
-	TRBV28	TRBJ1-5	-	CASRPIGGDGQPQHF	TGTGCCAGCAGACCAATCGGGGGGGACGGTCAGCCCCAGCATTTT
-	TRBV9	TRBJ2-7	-	CASSVDGNSYEQYF	TGTGCCAGCAGCGTAGACGGGAACTCCTACGAGCAGTACTTC
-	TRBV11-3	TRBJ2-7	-	CASSLGGADEQYF	TGTGCCAGCAGCTTAGGTGGGGCCGACGAGCAGTACTTC
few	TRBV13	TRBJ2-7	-	CASSLPVSREQYF	TGTGCCAGCAGCCTGCCGGTGTCGCGGGAGCAGTACTTC
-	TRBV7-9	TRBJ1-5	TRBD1	CASSSTGGGQPQHF	TGTGCCAGCAGCTCAACAGGGGGAGGTCAGCCCCAGCATTTT
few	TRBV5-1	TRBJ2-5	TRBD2	CASSAGTSVETQYF	TGCGCCAGCAGCGCCGGGACTAGCGTAGAGACCCAGTACTTC
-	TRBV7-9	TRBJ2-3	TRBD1	CASSPKPPDRINTQYF	TGTGCCAGCAGCCCAAAACCCCCGGACAGGATTAATACGCAGTATTTT
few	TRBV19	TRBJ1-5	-	CASSRGWGQPQHF	TGTGCCAGTAGTCGGGGGTGGGGGCAGCCCCAGCATTTT
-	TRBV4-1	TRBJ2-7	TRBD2	CASSQGDYSYEQYF	TGCGCCAGCAGCCAAGGGGACTACTCCTACGAGCAGTACTTC
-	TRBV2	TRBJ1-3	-	CASISFGVFSGNTIYF	TGTGCCAGCATATCATTCGGGGTCTTCTCTGGAAACACCATATATTTT
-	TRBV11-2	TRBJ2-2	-	CASSFGQTNTGELLF	TGTGCCAGCAGCTTCGGACAGACCAACACCGGGGAGCTGCTTTTT
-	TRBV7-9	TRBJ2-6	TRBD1	CASSFGQGLTSGANVLTF	TGTGCCAGCAGCTTCGGACAGGGGTTGACCTCTGGGGCCAACGTCCTGACTTTC
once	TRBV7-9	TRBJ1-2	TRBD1	CASSFRPQGALDGYTF	TGTGCCAGCAGCTTCAGACCCCAGGGGGCTTTAGATGGCTACACCTTC
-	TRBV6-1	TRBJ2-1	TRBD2	CASSVGLAGGNEQFF	TGTGCCAGCAGTGTTGGACTAGCGGGGGGCAATGAGCAGTTCTTC
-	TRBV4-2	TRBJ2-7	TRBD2	CASSQEAGGYEQYF	TGTGCCAGCAGCCAAGAAGCGGGGGGGTACGAGCAGTACTTC
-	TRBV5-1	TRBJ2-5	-	CASSQNQETQYF	TGCGCCAGCAGCCAAAACCAAGAGACCCAGTACTTC
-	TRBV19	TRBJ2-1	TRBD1	CASSTPGQGGRNEQFF	TGTGCCAGTAGTACTCCGGGACAGGGGGGTAGGAATGAGCAGTTCTTC
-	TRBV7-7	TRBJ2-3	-	CASSLGQSSDTQYF	TGTGCCAGCAGCTTGGGGCAGAGCTCAGATACGCAGTATTTT
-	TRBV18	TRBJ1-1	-	CASSPRTALNTEAFF	TGTGCCAGCTCACCTCGGACAGCTTTGAACACTGAAGCTTTCTTT
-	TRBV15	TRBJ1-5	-	CATSLGAQPQHF	TGTGCCACCAGTCTCGGAGCGCAGCCCCAGCATTTT
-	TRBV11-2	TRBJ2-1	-	CASSLVEDEQFF	TGTGCCAGCAGCTTAGTCGAGGATGAGCAGTTCTTC
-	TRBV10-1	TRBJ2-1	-	CASSSGGAYNEQFF	TGCGCCAGCAGCTCCGGGGGAGCCTACAATGAGCAGTTCTTC
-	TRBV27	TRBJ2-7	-	CASSFQTPTYEQYF	TGTGCCAGCAGTTTCCAGACACCGACCTACGAGCAGTACTTC